This is a list of T cell receptor beta chains from one sample in a study of blood T cells in healthy people across ages. TCRdb processed the 5' RACE reads anew with MiXCR; each CDR3 protein has one entry. The sample lists over a million distinct CDR3 sequences; approximately 39% were seen once. The sample consisted of blood. Receptor source: a woman aged 18-29 years in good health. The CDR3 runs from the conserved cysteine through the conserved F or W. The D gene is left open where the match is weak. Not all rows give a size; the values are once, few, many and, for expanded clones, a class.

>TRBJ2-3|TRBV20-1|NA|15|NA
CSATYTGEGTDTQYF
TGCAGTGCTACCTATACCGGGGAGGGCACAGATACGCAGTATTTT
>TRBJ2-1|TRBV5-1|NA|15|TRBD2
CASSSSGVGSVRQFF
TGCGCCAGCAGCTCTAGCGGGGTGGGGTCCGTTCGTCAGTTCTTC
>TRBJ1-2|TRBV7-9|NA|13|NA
CASSVDGAQGTTF
TGTGCCAGCAGCGTAGACGGTGCACAGGGAACCACCTTC
>TRBJ1-4|TRBV20-1|NA|15|NA
CSARDIGVSNEKLFF
TGCAGTGCTAGAGATATAGGTGTCAGTAATGAAAAACTGTTTTTT
>TRBJ1-2|TRBV2|NA|13|NA
CASSVGKISGYTF
TGTGCCAGCAGTGTGGGCAAAATCTCTGGCTACACCTTC
>TRBJ1-6|TRBV12-3/TRBV12-4|NA|14|TRBD1
CASRRGQGSSPLHF
TGTGCCAGCAGGAGGGGACAGGGATCTTCACCCCTCCACTTT
>TRBJ1-2|TRBV6-5|NA|16|TRBD1
CASKPGQGPLGYGYTF
TGTGCCAGCAAACCGGGACAGGGGCCCTTAGGGTATGGCTACACCTTC
>TRBJ2-7|TRBV4-1|NA|18|TRBD2
CASSQYTSGRERYNEQYF
TGCGCCAGCAGCCAATATACTAGCGGGAGGGAAAGATACAATGAGCAGTACTTC
>TRBJ1-4|TRBV5-6|NA|15|NA
CASSMDTCGSEKLFF
TGTGCCAGCAGCATGGACACGTGCGGTTCGGAAAAACTGTTTTTT
>TRBJ1-2|TRBV25-1|few|10|NA
CARNGYGYTF
TGTGCCAGAAATGGCTATGGCTACACCTTC
>TRBJ2-7|TRBV29-1|few|13|NA
CSVGGLWAYEQYF
TGCAGCGTTGGCGGCCTGTGGGCCTACGAGCAGTACTTC
>TRBJ2-7|TRBV6-1|few|15|TRBD1
CASRQGALIGYEQYF
TGTGCCAGCAGACAGGGGGCATTGATCGGCTACGAGCAGTACTTC
>TRBJ1-4|TRBV7-9|few|15|NA
CASSYTGPANEKLFF
TGTGCCAGCAGTTACACCGGGCCGGCTAATGAAAAACTGTTTTTT
>TRBJ2-1|TRBV9|NA|13|NA
CASSVEKSSEQFF
TGTGCCAGCAGCGTAGAGAAGAGCAGTGAGCAGTTCTTC
>TRBJ1-1|TRBV4-1|few|14|NA
CASSQVGHYTEAFF
TGCGCCAGCAGCCAAGTGGGTCACTACACTGAAGCTTTCTTT
>TRBJ2-5|TRBV7-8|few|14|NA
CASSPSPRLETQYF
TGTGCCAGCAGCCCTAGCCCTAGATTGGAGACCCAGTACTTC
>TRBJ2-2|TRBV20-1|NA|21|TRBD2
CSARGHSGTSGRAVNTGELFF
TGCAGTGCTAGAGGTCATTCCGGGACTAGCGGGAGGGCCGTGAACACCGGGGAGCTGTTTTTT
>TRBJ1-1|TRBV4-1|NA|14|NA
CASSQPGRKTEAFF
TGCGCCAGCAGTCAACCGGGACGGAAAACTGAAGCTTTCTTT
>TRBJ2-2|TRBV30|NA|12|NA
CAWNRVHGELFF
TGTGCCTGGAACAGGGTTCACGGGGAGCTGTTTTTT
>TRBJ2-1|TRBV20-1|NA|17|TRBD2
CSARVKTSGGANNEQFF
TGCAGTGCTAGAGTTAAGACCAGCGGGGGGGCCAACAATGAGCAGTTCTTC
>TRBJ2-7|TRBV6-5|NA|15|TRBD2
CASNPSGGISYEQYF
TGTGCCAGCAATCCCAGCGGGGGAATCTCCTACGAGCAGTACTTC
>TRBJ1-1|TRBV6-5|NA|18|NA
CASSYSLGRNKPNTEAFF
TGTGCCAGCAGTTACTCGCTCGGCAGGAACAAACCGAACACTGAAGCTTTCTTT
>TRBJ2-2|TRBV3-1|NA|17|TRBD2
CASSQEWTSGYTGELFF
TGTGCCAGCAGCCAAGAATGGACTAGCGGGTACACCGGGGAGCTGTTTTTT
>TRBJ1-1|TRBV2|NA|13|NA
CASSEAGDTEAFF
TGTGCCAGCAGTGAAGCAGGGGACACTGAAGCTTTCTTT
>TRBJ2-7|TRBV6-5|many|15|NA
CASSYGGTYSYEQYF
TGTGCCAGCAGTTACGGGGGGACTTACTCCTACGAGCAGTACTTC
>TRBJ2-1|TRBV7-6|NA|15|NA
CAGSSRDGHYNEQFF
TGTGCCGGCAGCTCCCGGGACGGCCACTACAATGAGCAGTTCTTC
>TRBJ1-2|TRBV20-1|few|14|NA
CSARGSLGGYGYTF
TGCAGTGCTAGAGGAAGTCTAGGAGGCTATGGCTACACCTTC
>TRBJ2-5|TRBV7-9|NA|12|NA
CASSLGGRDQYF
TGTGCCAGCAGCTTAGGAGGTCGGGATCAGTACTTC
>TRBJ2-7|TRBV7-2|few|15|NA
CASSFSGISSSEQYF
TGTGCCAGCAGCTTCTCAGGAATCTCCTCCTCCGAGCAGTACTTC